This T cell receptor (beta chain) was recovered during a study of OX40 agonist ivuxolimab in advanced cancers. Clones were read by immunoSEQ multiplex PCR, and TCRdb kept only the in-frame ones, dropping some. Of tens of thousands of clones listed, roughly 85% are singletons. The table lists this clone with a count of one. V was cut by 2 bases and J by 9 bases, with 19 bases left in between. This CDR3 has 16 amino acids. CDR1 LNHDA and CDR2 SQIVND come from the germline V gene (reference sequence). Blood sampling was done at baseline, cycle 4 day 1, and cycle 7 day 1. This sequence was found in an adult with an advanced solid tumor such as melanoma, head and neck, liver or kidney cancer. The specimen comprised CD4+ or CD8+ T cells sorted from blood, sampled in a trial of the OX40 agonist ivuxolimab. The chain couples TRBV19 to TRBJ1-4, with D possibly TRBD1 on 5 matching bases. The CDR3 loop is CASSIQSGTVGKKLFF. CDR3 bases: TGTGCCAGTAGTATACAGTCCGGGACGGTCGGCAAAAAACTGTTTTTT.